The 30 T cell receptor beta chains below come from one sample, sequenced in a study of cytomegalovirus exposure and HLA in healthy donors. The PCR employed 60 Vbeta primers together with 13 Jbeta primers. Sequencing was performed with immunoSEQ multiplex PCR; in TCRdb, only in-frame clones are kept and a portion is missing. The table shows 150,000 to 200,000 clones, with approximately 80% occurring only once. The material sequenced was PBMCs. These receptors were taken from a middle-aged woman in good health and CMV-seropositive.

The chain uses TRBV4-1 and TRBJ1-3; D might be TRBD1 (5 bases). This CDR3 contains 18 residues. The germline V and J ends were trimmed by 6 bases and 0 bases, with 21 bases remaining between them. Looked up from germline, CDR1 is MGHRA and CDR2 is YSYEKL. As DNA, the CDR3 is TGCGCCAGCAGGCCAACCTTACAAGGGGTTAGCTCTGGAAACACCATATATTTT. Translated: CASRPTLQGVSSGNTIYF.

A single count supports this clone. CDR3 region: CASSTGAGATQYF. DNA for the CDR3: TGTGCCAGCAGTACTGGGGCGGGGGCGACCCAGTACTTC. The chain couples TRBV6-4 to TRBJ2-5, with D possibly matching TRBD2 (7 bases). The CDR3 sequence is 13 residues long. Germline V CDR1 and CDR2: MRHNA, SNTAGT. V lost 5 bases and J 7 bases, leaving 14 bases between the germline ends.

The chain links TRBV30 to TRBJ1-6; 7 nucleotides align to TRBD1. The V gene's germline CDR1 is GTSNPN and CDR2 SVGIG (reference sequence). The V segment lost 6 bases and the J segment 0 bases; nucleotides outside the gene matches: 11. This CDR3 contains 17 residues. CDR3 protein: CACAKAGGLSYNSPLHF. DNA of the CDR3: TGTGCCTGCGCCAAGGCAGGGGGACTCTCCTATAATTCACCCCTCCACTTT.

This rearrangement joins TRBV6-5 to TRBJ2-7, with D perhaps matching TRBD1 (5 bases). Germline lookup yields CDR1 MNHEY and CDR2 SVGAGI. This CDR3 has 15 amino acids. V gave up 5 bases and J gave up 6 bases, with 20 bases separating them. CDR3 protein: CASSGAGSGQGEQYF. CDR3 sequence (DNA): TGTGCCAGCAGTGGGGCCGGATCAGGACAAGGCGAGCAGTACTTC.

V is TRBV9 and J is TRBJ1-2; 7 positions match TRBD1. Germline-derived CDR1 and CDR2 are SGDLS and YYNGEE. The CDR3 is 14 amino acids. V shed 4 bases and J 2 bases; nucleotides not matched to a gene: 5. CDR3 sequence: CASSPQTGNYGYTF. In DNA form, the CDR3 reads TGTGCCAGCAGCCCTCAGACAGGGAACTATGGCTACACCTTC.

In this sample, this clone turned up a few times. This chain uses TRBV7-8 with TRBJ1-4; TRBD1 matches 7 bases. Trimming removed 5 bases from V and 5 bases from J; junction bases left unmatched: 5. CDR3 length: 14 residues. Per germline, CDR1 SGHVS and CDR2 FQNEAQ. For the CDR3, the DNA is TGTGCCAGCAGCCCGACAGGGAGGAATGAAAAACTGTTTTTT. It codes for CASSPTGRNEKLFF.

This clone was detected a few times. The rearrangement uses TRBV18 and TRBJ1-2, with TRBD1 matching 12 bases. The V and J ends lost 3 bases and 14 bases, in that order; junction bases with no gene match: 1. Germline lookup yields CDR1 KGHSH and CDR2 LQKENI. The CDR3 has 11 amino acids. The CDR3 loop reads CASSPGQGATF. The CDR3 nucleotides are TGTGCCAGCTCACCGGGACAGGGGGCGACCTTC.

The CDR3 DNA follows: TGTGCCAGCGGCAACCGGAGCGGCGCGAACACCGGGGAGCTGTTTTTT. This encodes CASGNRSGANTGELFF. The rearrangement links TRBV7-7 to TRBJ2-2, with D tentatively TRBD2 (5 bases). The CDR3 sequence is 16 residues long. V was clipped by 8 bases and J by 0 bases, with 16 bases between them. Germline CDR1 SSHAT, CDR2 FNYEAQ (reference sequence).

The chain combines TRBV19 with TRBJ1-2; D may be TRBD1 (6 bases). This CDR3 has 16 residues. Germline lookup yields CDR1 LNHDA and CDR2 SQIVND (reference sequence). Trimming took 6 bases from V and 0 from J, leaving 17 bases between them. The CDR3 DNA is TGTGCCAGTAGAAATGCAGGGGCTCGAGCTAACTATGGCTACACCTTC. Translating gives CASRNAGARANYGYTF.

The chain employs TRBV6-5 and TRBJ1-5; possibly TRBD1 for D (5 bases). In germline, CDR1 is MNHEY, CDR2 SVGAGI. The germline V and J ends were trimmed by 4 bases and 9 bases, with 19 bases remaining between them. This CDR3 spans 15 amino acids. DNA of the CDR3: TGTGCCAGCAGTTCAGGAACTCAGGGTTCAGGGCCCCAGCATTTT. Residues: CASSSGTQGSGPQHF.

V and J are TRBV5-1 and TRBJ1-5; 9 bases are a match to TRBD1. The germline gives CDR1 SGHRS, CDR2 YFSETQ. This CDR3 spans 16 amino acids. V was clipped by 4 bases and J by 1 base; unmatched bases: 6. The CDR3 DNA is TGCGCCAGCAGCCCCGCCGGGACAGGGAGCAATCAGCCCCAGCATTTT. Translation: CASSPAGTGSNQPQHF. The whole variable domain, filled in from reference TRBV5-1 and TRBJ1-5, reads KAGVTQTPRYLIKTRGQQVTLSCSPISGHRSVSWYQQTPGQGLQFLFEYFSETQRNKGNFPGRFSGRQFSNSRSEMNVSTLELGDSALYLCASSPAGTGSNQPQHFGDGTRLSIL.

The chain couples TRBV7-9 to TRBJ2-1; 10 nucleotides line up with TRBD2. The CDR3 sequence is 12 residues long. With V trimmed by 5 bases and J by 13 bases, 5 bases remained unmatched. Per germline, CDR1 SEHNR and CDR2 FQNEAQ (reference sequence). The CDR3 loop reads CASSSLAGAQFF. The CDR3 coding sequence is TGTGCCAGCAGCAGTCTAGCGGGGGCCCAGTTCTTC.

This sequence joins TRBV7-9 and TRBJ1-1, with 7 bases that match TRBD1. Germline V gene data show CDR1 as SEHNR and CDR2 as FQNEAQ (reference sequence). Trimming cost V 6 bases and J 6 bases; bases outside gene matches: 10. There are 14 residues in the CDR3. In DNA form, the CDR3 reads TGTGCCAGCAGAGAACAGGGGACCGCCCCTGAAGCTTTCTTT. It specifies CASREQGTAPEAFF.

V gene TRBV6-1 combines with J gene TRBJ1-1; D ambiguous. The CDR3 has 15 residues. The V and J ends lost 1 base and 0 bases respectively, with 9 bases between them. Germline values: CDR1 MNHNS, CDR2 SASEGT. CDR3 in DNA: TGTGCCAGCAGTGAAGAAGGCGGAATGAACACTGAAGCTTTCTTT. This gives the protein CASSEEGGMNTEAFF.

The J gene is TRBJ1-1, the V gene TRBV18, with TRBD1 matching 7 bases. CDR1 and CDR2 (germline): KGHSH, LQKENI. This CDR3 is 14 amino acids long. The trim removed 6 bases at V and 0 bases at J, leaving 4 bases unmatched. CDR3 amino acids: CASSPGQMNTEAFF. The CDR3 region has the DNA TGTGCCAGCTCCCCGGGACAGATGAACACTGAAGCTTTCTTT.

J is TRBJ2-3 and V is TRBV9; TRBD2 matches 8 bases. The germline CDR1 and CDR2 sequences are SGDLS and YYNGEE. J gave up 3 bases and V 4 bases, and 10 bases lay outside the gene matches. The CDR3 has 16 amino acids. The CDR3 reads CASSYGGGIGTDTQYF. The CDR3 nucleotides read TGTGCCAGCAGCTACGGGGGGGGGATTGGAACAGATACGCAGTATTTT.

The chain links TRBV5-6 to TRBJ2-2; tentative D call: TRBD1 (8 bases). The V end lost 0 bases, the J end lost 4 bases, and 10 bases lay between the germline ends. From germline, CDR1 is SGHDT and CDR2 YYEEEE. The CDR3 loop spans 15 amino acids. The CDR3 is CASSLDRGGTGELFF. The DNA for the CDR3 is TGTGCCAGCAGCTTGGACAGGGGGGGCACCGGGGAGCTGTTTTTT.

This sequence joins TRBV2 and TRBJ2-7; TRBD1 matches at 7 bases. V shed 4 bases, J shed 0 bases, and the junction held 6 bases outside the gene matches. Germline CDR1 reads SNHLY; CDR2 reads FYNNEI. The length of the CDR3 is 15 residues. The CDR3 region is CASSVGTVSSYEQYF. CDR3 in DNA: TGTGCCAGCAGTGTCGGGACAGTTTCCTCCTACGAGCAGTACTTC.

The rearrangement joins TRBV4-1 to TRBJ2-3; 13 bases fit TRBD2. Germline CDR1 is MGHRA and CDR2 is YSYEKL. J lost 6 bases, V lost 0 bases, and 6 bases had no gene match. CDR3 length equals 17 residues. The CDR3 coding sequence is TGCGCCAGCAGCCAAGAGGGCGGACTAGCGGGAGTGGATACGCAGTATTTT. Translation: CASSQEGGLAGVDTQYF.

The chain combines TRBV27 with TRBJ2-1; D is unresolved. The CDR3 runs to 13 residues. V was trimmed by 2 bases and J by 6 bases, leaving 8 bases between them. Germline lookup yields CDR1 MNHEY and CDR2 SMNVEV (reference sequence). The CDR3 nucleotides are TGTGCCAGCAGTTTAGGTAGCCGCAATGAGCAGTTCTTC. It yields the protein CASSLGSRNEQFF.

V is TRBV27 and J is TRBJ2-7; D might be TRBD1 (5 bases). The V gene's germline CDR1 is MNHEY and CDR2 SMNVEV (reference sequence). Trimming stripped 2 bases from V and 1 base from J, with 12 bases between. The CDR3 consists of 15 residues. CDR3 amino acids: CASSLVRAYSYEQYF. DNA of the CDR3: TGTGCCAGCAGTTTAGTCAGGGCCTATTCCTACGAGCAGTACTTC.

This clone turned up a few times. The chain uses TRBV11-3 and TRBJ2-1; 7 bases line up with TRBD2. The CDR3 loop spans 15 amino acids. The ends lost 1 base at V and 0 bases at J; junction bases unmatched: 0. Germline values: CDR1 SGHNT, CDR2 YENEEA. In nucleotides, the CDR3 is TGTGCCAGCAGCTTAGGCGGGAGCTCCTACAATGAGCAGTTCTTC. Residues: CASSLGGSSYNEQFF.

Worth noting for this clone: The CDR3 end shows no conserved phenylalanine or tryptophan, and so a read error is likely. This sequence joins TRBV6-1 and TRBJ1-2; tentative D call: TRBD1 (6 bases). The germline V gene has CDR1 MNHNS and CDR2 SASEGT. This CDR3 comprises 15 residues. The V and J ends lost 3 bases and 0 bases respectively, with 11 bases between them. The CDR3 DNA reads TGTGCCAGCAGTGAGAGCAGGGGCGCTAACTATGGCTACACCCTC. This codes for CASSESRGANYGYTL.

The count of this clone is one. The rearrangement joins TRBV18 to TRBJ2-5; D possibly corresponds to TRBD2 (6 bases). The CDR3 is 15 amino acids. Germline CDR1 KGHSH, CDR2 LQKENI. The V gene lost 1 base and the J gene lost 2 bases, with 11 bases spanning the gap. The CDR3 bases are TGTGCCAGCTCACCACAATCAGGAGGGCAAGAGACCCAGTACTTC. This gives the protein CASSPQSGGQETQYF.

This clone was found once. The chain links TRBV9 to TRBJ1-2; 12 bases are a match to TRBD1. V lost 3 bases, J lost 3 bases, and 9 bases stayed unmatched. Germline lookup yields CDR1 SGDLS and CDR2 YYNGEE. CDR3 length equals 17 residues. The CDR3 loop is CASSAVPGQGADYGYTF. CDR3 in DNA: TGTGCCAGCAGCGCTGTCCCGGGACAGGGGGCGGACTATGGCTACACCTTC.

The chain links TRBV30 to TRBJ2-2; 10 bases are a match to TRBD1. Germline V CDR1 and CDR2: GTSNPN, SVGIG (reference sequence). The CDR3 is 20 amino acids. Germline trimming cut 0 bases from V and 6 bases from J; bases unmatched to any gene: 19. CDR3 sequence: CAWSVPRIQTRDRGPGELFF. In DNA, the CDR3 is TGTGCCTGGAGTGTACCTAGGATCCAGACCCGGGACAGGGGTCCCGGGGAGCTGTTTTTT.

This clone has only a few counts. The V call is TRBV4-1, the J call TRBJ2-7; D is possibly TRBD2 (5 bases). Germline V gene sequence: CDR1 MGHRA, CDR2 YSYEKL. This CDR3 contains 16 residues. V dropped 1 base and J dropped 0 bases, with 13 bases sitting between them. CDR3 coding DNA: TGCGCCAGCAGCCAAGTAACCGGGATAAGCTCCTACGAGCAGTACTTC. It specifies CASSQVTGISSYEQYF.

In its sample, this clone was seen a few times. The chain couples TRBV5-5 to TRBJ2-7; 9 bases align to TRBD1. The CDR3 extends over 15 amino acids. Looked up from germline, CDR1 is SGHKS and CDR2 is YYEKEE (reference sequence). Trimming took 0 bases from V and 4 from J; bases not matched to a gene: 5. The CDR3 coding sequence is TGTGCCAGCAGCTTGGCCGGGACAGGGCAATACGAGCAGTACTTC. Translation gives CASSLAGTGQYEQYF.

V usage is TRBV19 and J usage is TRBJ1-2, with D uncertain. Per the germline V gene, CDR1 is LNHDA and CDR2 is SQIVND (reference sequence). The CDR3 has 15 amino acids. V was shortened by 7 bases and J by 4 bases, with 19 bases between the two germline ends. In DNA, the CDR3 is TGTGCCAGTAATCGGGTCGAGTCAAATTCCTATGGCTACACCTTC. Translation: CASNRVESNSYGYTF.

The chain carries TRBV11-2 and TRBJ2-3; TRBD1 might be the D (5 bases). The germline V and J ends were trimmed by 1 base and 1 base, with 15 bases remaining between them. Germline assignment: CDR1 SGHAT and CDR2 FQNNGV. The CDR3 extends over 17 amino acids. CDR3 sequence reads: CASSLGWVVGRTDTQYF. Here the CDR3 DNA reads TGTGCCAGCAGCTTAGGGTGGGTAGTGGGGCGCACAGATACGCAGTATTTT.